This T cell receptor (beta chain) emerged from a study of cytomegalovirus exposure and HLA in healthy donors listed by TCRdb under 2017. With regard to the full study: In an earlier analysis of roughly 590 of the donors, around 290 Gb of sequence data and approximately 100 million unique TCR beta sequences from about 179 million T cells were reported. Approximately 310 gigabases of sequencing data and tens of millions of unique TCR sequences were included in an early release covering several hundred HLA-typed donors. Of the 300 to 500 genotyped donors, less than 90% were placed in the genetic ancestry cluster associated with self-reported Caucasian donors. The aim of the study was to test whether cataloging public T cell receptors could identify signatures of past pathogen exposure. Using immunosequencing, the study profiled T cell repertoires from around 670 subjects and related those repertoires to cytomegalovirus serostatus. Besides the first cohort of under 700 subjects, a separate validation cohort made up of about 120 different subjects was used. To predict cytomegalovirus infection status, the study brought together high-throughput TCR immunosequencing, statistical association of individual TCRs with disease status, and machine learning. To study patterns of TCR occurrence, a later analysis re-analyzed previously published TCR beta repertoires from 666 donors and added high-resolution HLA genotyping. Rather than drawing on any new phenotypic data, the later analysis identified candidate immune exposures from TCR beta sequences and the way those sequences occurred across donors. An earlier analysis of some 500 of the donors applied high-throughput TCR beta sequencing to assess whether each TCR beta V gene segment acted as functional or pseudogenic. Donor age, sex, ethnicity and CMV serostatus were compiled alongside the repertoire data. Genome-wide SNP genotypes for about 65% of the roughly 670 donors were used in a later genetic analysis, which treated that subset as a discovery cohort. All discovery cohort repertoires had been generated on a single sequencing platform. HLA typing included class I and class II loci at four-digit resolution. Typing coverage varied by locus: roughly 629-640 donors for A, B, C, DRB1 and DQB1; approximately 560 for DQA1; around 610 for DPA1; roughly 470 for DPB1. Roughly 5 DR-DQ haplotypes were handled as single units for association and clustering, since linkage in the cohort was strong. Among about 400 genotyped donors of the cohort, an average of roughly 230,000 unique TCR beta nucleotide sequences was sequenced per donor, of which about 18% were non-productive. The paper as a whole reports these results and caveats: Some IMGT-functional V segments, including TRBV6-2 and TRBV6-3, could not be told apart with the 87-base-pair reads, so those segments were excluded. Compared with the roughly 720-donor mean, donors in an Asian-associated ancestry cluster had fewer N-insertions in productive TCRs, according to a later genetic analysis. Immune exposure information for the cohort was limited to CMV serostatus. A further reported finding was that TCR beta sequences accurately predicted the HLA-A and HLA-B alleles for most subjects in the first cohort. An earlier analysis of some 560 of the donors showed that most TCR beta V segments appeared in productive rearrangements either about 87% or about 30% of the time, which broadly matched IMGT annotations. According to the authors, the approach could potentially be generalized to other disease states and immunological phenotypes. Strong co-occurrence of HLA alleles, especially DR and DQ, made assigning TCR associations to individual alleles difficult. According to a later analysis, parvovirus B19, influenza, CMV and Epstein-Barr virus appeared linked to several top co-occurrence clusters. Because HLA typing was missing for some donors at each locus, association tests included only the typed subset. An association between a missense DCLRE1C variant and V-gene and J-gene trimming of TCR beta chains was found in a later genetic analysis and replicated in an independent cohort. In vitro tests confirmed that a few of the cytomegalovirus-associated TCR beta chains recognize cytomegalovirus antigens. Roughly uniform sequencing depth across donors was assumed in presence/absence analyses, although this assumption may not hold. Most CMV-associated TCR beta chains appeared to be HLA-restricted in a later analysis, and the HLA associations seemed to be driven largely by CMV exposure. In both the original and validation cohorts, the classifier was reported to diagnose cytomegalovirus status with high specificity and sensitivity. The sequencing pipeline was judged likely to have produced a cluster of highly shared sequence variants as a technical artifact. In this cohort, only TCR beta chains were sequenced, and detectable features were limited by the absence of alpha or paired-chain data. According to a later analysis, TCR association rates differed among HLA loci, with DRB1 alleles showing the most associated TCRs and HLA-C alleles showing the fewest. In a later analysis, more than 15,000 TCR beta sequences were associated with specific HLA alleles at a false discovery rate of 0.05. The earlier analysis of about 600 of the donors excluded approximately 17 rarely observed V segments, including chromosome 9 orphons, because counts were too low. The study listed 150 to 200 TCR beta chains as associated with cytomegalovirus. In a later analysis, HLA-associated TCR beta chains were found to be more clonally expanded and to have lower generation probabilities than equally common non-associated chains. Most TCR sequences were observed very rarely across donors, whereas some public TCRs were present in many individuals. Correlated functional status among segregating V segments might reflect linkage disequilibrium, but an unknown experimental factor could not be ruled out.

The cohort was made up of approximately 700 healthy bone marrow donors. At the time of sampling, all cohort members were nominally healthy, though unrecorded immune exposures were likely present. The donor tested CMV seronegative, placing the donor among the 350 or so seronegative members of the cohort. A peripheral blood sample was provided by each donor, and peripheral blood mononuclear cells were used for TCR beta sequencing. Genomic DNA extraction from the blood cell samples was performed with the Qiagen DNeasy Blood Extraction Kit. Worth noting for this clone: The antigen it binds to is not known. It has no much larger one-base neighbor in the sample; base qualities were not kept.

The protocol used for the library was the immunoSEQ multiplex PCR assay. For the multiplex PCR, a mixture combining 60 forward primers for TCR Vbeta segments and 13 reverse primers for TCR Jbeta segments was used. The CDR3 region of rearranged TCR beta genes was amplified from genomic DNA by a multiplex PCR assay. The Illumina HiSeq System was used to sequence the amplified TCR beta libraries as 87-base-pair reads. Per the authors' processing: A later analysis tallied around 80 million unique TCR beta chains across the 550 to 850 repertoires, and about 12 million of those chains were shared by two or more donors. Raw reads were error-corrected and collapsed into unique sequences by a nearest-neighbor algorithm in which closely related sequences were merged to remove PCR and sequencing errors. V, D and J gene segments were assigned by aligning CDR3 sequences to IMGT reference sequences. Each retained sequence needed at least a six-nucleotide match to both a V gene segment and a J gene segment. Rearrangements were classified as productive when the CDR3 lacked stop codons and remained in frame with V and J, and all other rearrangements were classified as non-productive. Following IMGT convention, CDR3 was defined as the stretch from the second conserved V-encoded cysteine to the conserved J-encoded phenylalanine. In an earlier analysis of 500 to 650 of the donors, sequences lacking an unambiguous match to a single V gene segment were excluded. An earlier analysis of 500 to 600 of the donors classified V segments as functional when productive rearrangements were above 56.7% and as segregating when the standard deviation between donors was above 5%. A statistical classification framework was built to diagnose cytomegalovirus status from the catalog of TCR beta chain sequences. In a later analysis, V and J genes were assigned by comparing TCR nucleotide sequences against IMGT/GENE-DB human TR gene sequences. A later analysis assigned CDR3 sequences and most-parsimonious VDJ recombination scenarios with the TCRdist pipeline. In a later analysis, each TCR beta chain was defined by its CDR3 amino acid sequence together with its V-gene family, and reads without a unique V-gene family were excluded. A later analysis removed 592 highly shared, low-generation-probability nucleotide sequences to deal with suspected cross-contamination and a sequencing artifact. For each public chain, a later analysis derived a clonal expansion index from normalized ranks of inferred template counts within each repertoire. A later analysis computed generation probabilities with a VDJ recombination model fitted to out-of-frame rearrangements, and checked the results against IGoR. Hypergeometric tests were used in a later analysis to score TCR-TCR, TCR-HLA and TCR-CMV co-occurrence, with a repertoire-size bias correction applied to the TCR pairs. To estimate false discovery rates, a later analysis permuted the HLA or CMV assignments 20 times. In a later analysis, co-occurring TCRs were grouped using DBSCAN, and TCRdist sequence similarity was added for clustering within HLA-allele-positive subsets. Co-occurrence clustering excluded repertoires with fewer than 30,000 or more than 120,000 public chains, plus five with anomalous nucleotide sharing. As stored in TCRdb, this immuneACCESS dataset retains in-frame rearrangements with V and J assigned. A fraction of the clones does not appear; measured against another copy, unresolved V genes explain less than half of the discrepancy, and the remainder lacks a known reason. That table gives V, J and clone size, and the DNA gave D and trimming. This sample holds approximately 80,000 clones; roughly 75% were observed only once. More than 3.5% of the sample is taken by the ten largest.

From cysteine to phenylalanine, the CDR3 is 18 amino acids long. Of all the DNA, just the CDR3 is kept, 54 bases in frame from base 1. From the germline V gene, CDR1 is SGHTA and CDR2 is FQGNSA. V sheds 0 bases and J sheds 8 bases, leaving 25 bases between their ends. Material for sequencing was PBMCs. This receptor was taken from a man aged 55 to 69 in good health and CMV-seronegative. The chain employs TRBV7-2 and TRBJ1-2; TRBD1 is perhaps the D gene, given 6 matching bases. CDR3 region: CASSLARQGEGVYRGYTF. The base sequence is TGTGCCAGCAGCTTAGCGCGGCAGGGAGAGGGGGTGTACAGGGGCTACACCTTC.